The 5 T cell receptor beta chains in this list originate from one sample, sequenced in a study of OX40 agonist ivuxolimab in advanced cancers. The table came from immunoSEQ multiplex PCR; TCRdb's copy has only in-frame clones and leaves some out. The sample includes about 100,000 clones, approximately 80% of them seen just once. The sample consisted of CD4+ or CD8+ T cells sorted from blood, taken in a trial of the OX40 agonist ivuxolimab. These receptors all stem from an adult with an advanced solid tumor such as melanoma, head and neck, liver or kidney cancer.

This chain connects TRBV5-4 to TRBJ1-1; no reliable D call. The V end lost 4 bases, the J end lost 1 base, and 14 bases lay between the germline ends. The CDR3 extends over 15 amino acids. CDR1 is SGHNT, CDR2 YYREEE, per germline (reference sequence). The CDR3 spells CASSPNIARNTEAFF. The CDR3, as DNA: TGTGCCAGCAGCCCTAATATTGCGAGGAACACTGAAGCTTTCTTT.

The chain's CDR3 is CASSLKDRGWEETQYF. The CDR3, as DNA: TGTGCCAGCAGCTTAAAGGACAGGGGCTGGGAAGAGACCCAGTACTTC. The chain couples TRBV7-2 to TRBJ2-5; 9 bases match TRBD1. The CDR3 has 16 residues. Losses at the gene ends were 2 bases for V and 3 bases for J; bases not matched to a gene: 7. Per germline, CDR1 SGHTA and CDR2 FQGNSA.

In nucleotides, the CDR3 is TGCGCCAGTTCTGATCGGACAGTTTCGAGCAATGAGCAGTTCTTC. This translates into CASSDRTVSSNEQFF. V and J are TRBV10-1 and TRBJ2-1, with a weak D call TRBD1 (6 bases). V was cut by 9 bases and J by 6 bases, with 21 bases left in between. CDR1 is WNHNN and CDR2 is SYGVQD in the germline V gene (reference sequence). This CDR3 is built from 15 residues.

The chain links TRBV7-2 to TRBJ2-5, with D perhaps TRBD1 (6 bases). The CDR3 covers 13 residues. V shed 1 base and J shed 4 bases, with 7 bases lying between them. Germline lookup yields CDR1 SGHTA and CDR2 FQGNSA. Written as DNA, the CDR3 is TGTGCCAGCAGCTTAGACAGGGTAGAGACCCAGTACTTC. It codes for CASSLDRVETQYF.

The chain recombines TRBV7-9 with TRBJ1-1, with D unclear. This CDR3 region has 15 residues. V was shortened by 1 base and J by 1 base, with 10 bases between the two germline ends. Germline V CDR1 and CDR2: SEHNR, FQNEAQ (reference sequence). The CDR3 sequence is CASSLVSGENTEAFF. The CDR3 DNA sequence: TGTGCCAGCAGCTTAGTATCAGGAGAGAACACTGAAGCTTTCTTT.